This T cell receptor (beta chain) was documented in a study of blood T cell repertoires in COVID-19. The wider study: Some COVID-19 samples were acute and others convalescent; all came from the United States, Italy and Spain. Nucleic acid was either cDNA or gDNA, and it came from T cells, B-cell-depleted T cells, or PBMCs.

The data were produced by immunoSEQ multiplex PCR, yet TCRdb's version contains in-frame clones alone and is incomplete. The sample records fewer than 350,000 clones, roughly 79% being singletons. This CDR3 contains 12 residues. Germline CDR1 reads SEHNR; CDR2 reads FQNEAQ (reference sequence). Deletions cut 9 bases from V and 4 bases from J, with 12 bases between. Sequenced sample: peripheral blood. This clonotype originated in an older woman with active or convalescent COVID-19. J is TRBJ1-1 and V is TRBV7-9; D gene ambiguous. The CDR3 protein is CASPDPGTEAFF. The DNA of the CDR3 is TGTGCCAGTCCCGACCCGGGCACTGAAGCTTTCTTT.